The clone carrying this T cell receptor (beta chain) has just a few counts. Its antigen is still unknown. The authors ran a second PCR of 7 to 11 cycles using a sample-barcoded 5' primer and a J-beta primer mix. Every cDNA molecule carried a tag from a template-switch adaptor bearing 12 random nucleotides. Using its own MiXCR run on the 5' RACE reads, TCRdb lists one record per CDR3 protein. The sample has some 750,000 distinct CDR3 sequences; roughly 20% are singletons. With 1 base removed from V and 1 base from J, the gap between germline ends came to 14 bases. This CDR3 is 16 amino acids long. This entry comes from a study of blood T cells in healthy people across ages. Study at large: Template-switching capture recovered about one barcoded beta molecule per two T cells.

Study-level results: While age rose, TCR beta diversity per million T cells dropped in a roughly linear way.

The receptor was isolated from a man aged 65 to 79 in good health. The chain uses TRBV12-3 or TRBV12-4 and TRBJ2-7, with D perhaps matching TRBD2 (5 bases). The sequenced sample was blood. CDR3 DNA: TGTGCCAGCAGTTTAGTCGCAAGGGAGTTATCCTACGAGCAGTACTTC. Its translation is CASSLVARELSYEQYF.